This TCR beta chain was profiled in a study of T cells in Graves' hyperthyroidism and ophthalmopathy. Findings of the study overall: The model foresaw ophthalmopathy a median around seven months prior to onset.

Trimming removed 4 bases from V and 2 bases from J; junction bases left unmatched: 6. The CDR3 runs to 15 residues. Germline-derived CDR1 and CDR2 are MNHEY and SMNVEV (reference sequence). No ophthalmopathy progression within 18 months constituted stable Graves' hyperthyroidism. Based on clinical symptoms, serum thyroxine and TRAb, thyroid ultrasound and orbital computed tomography, diagnoses were reached. Authors of the study amplified TCR beta CDR3 regions from RNA transcripts. The HTBI primer set drove a first-round RT-PCR of the TCR CDR3. One entry per CDR3 protein results from TCRdb running MiXCR on the multiplex PCR reads. Of around 290,000 distinct CDR3 sequences in the sample, about an eighth are singletons; the top ten hold 7% to 9.5%. On this clonotype: The antigen is undetermined.

This chain links TRBV27 with TRBJ2-7; TRBD2 agrees at 9 bases. Sequenced material: blood. The receptor was derived from a middle-aged woman with Graves' hyperthyroidism. Here the CDR3 reads CASSSPTSGTYEQYF. The CDR3 DNA reads TGTGCCAGCAGTTCCCCGACTAGCGGAACCTACGAGCAGTACTTC.